The 11 T cell receptor beta chains below all came from one sample that was sequenced in a study of blood T cells in healthy people across ages. Using a J-beta primer mix together with a sample-barcoded 5' primer, a second PCR was run for roughly 6 to 11 cycles. From the 5' RACE reads, TCRdb called clonotypes with MiXCR, one entry per CDR3 protein. There are more than 1,400,000 distinct CDR3 sequences in the sample; 40% to 50% occur only once, and roughly 7.7% lies in the top ten. Sequencing was carried out using blood. Receptor source: a woman under 30 in good health.

The V and J genes are TRBV4-2 and TRBJ2-1; a possible D gene is TRBD2 (6 bases). The J call is uncertain, as TRBJ2-7 better fits the DNA end. The length of the CDR3 is 17 residues. CDR1 and CDR2 (germline): LGHNA, YNFKEQ. CDR3 loop: CASSQDGELGGYYEQYF. CDR3 in DNA: TGTGCCAGCAGCCAAGATGGGGAACTAGGAGGGTATTACGAGCAGTACTTC.

This clonotype was detected only a few times. The rearrangement links TRBV4-2 to TRBJ2-5, with D tentatively TRBD1 (5 bases). V dropped 4 bases and J dropped 3 bases, with 15 bases sitting between them. The CDR3 is made up of 15 amino acids. CDR1 is LGHNA, CDR2 YNFKEQ, per germline. CDR3 coding DNA: TGTGCCAGCAGCCTAGGGGTGGCAGTAGAAGAGACCCAGTACTTC. This codes for CASSLGVAVEETQYF.

This clonotype was counted a few times. V usage is TRBV7-8 and J usage is TRBJ1-1; no clear D gene. The V end was cut by 0 bases, the J end by 0 bases, with 11 bases between. The germline gives CDR1 SGHVS, CDR2 FQNEAQ. The CDR3 loop spans 16 amino acids. This CDR3 is CASSLAAAVLNTEAFF. CDR3 DNA: TGTGCCAGCAGCTTAGCCGCAGCGGTGCTGAACACTGAAGCTTTCTTT.

Only a few counts were recorded for this clonotype. V usage is TRBV27 and J usage is TRBJ2-7; TRBD2 agrees at 9 bases. CDR3 size: 16 residues. J gave up 2 bases and V 7 bases, and 12 bases lay outside the gene matches. Germline CDR1 reads MNHEY; CDR2 reads SMNVEV (reference sequence). CDR3 protein: CASTPRGSGRPYEQYF. The CDR3 bases are TGTGCCAGCACCCCACGGGGTAGCGGGAGACCCTACGAGCAGTACTTC.

V usage is TRBV13 and J usage is TRBJ1-5, with 11 positions matching TRBD1. The CDR3 runs to 14 residues. Germline lookup yields CDR1 PRHDT and CDR2 FYEKMQ (reference sequence). V shed 5 bases, J shed 6 bases, and the junction held 3 bases outside the gene matches. CDR3 in DNA: TGTGCCAGCAGCCACGGGACAGGGGGTCAGCCCCAGCATTTT. It translates to CASSHGTGGQPQHF.

V gene TRBV6-1 combines with J gene TRBJ2-1; the match to TRBD2 covers 9 bases. The V and J ends lost 2 bases and 6 bases, in that order; junction bases with no gene match: 8. Germline loops: CDR1 MNHNS, CDR2 SASEGT. The CDR3 has 16 residues. Here the CDR3 reads CASSERLAGDRNEQFF. The CDR3 DNA is TGTGCCAGCAGTGAACGGTTAGCGGGAGATCGCAATGAGCAGTTCTTC.

In its sample, this clonotype was seen once. This chain uses TRBV29-1 with TRBJ2-1; TRBD2 is a possible D gene (7 bases). CDR3 length: 15 amino acids. Between the trimmed V and J ends, which lost 3 bases and 6 bases, there was a span of 18 bases. Looked up from germline, CDR1 is SQVTM and CDR2 is ANQGSEA. CDR3 region: CSVDWQGRVANEQFF. The CDR3 nucleotides are TGCAGCGTTGATTGGCAGGGGAGGGTCGCCAATGAGCAGTTCTTC.

This clonotype has a handful of counts. The rearrangement uses TRBV4-1 and TRBJ1-1; no reliable D call. The germline V and J ends were trimmed by 1 base and 4 bases, with 10 bases remaining between them. Germline lookup yields CDR1 MGHRA and CDR2 YSYEKL. The CDR3 extends over 14 amino acids. Here the CDR3 reads CASSQGSRGTEAFF. The CDR3, as DNA: TGCGCCAGCAGCCAAGGATCGCGTGGCACTGAAGCTTTCTTT.

This sequence joins TRBV11-2 and TRBJ2-3; 7 positions agree with TRBD2. The CDR3 extends over 11 amino acids. Trimming cost V 6 bases and J 13 bases; bases outside gene matches: 7. Germline lookup yields CDR1 SGHAT and CDR2 FQNNGV. The CDR3 sequence: CASRGGRMKYF. The CDR3 DNA follows: TGTGCCAGCAGGGGCGGGAGAATGAAGTATTTT.

The chain employs TRBV5-1 and TRBJ1-1, with D perhaps TRBD1 (6 bases). The CDR3 covers 15 residues. CDR1 is SGHRS, CDR2 YFSETQ, per germline. The ends were cut back, 0 bases at V and 2 bases at J, with 11 bases in the middle. The CDR3 nucleotides are TGCGCCAGCAGCTTGGCAGACAGGCTCAACACTGAAGCTTTCTTT. Translating gives CASSLADRLNTEAFF.

The rearrangement links TRBV2 to TRBJ2-3; 9 bases match TRBD2. This CDR3 is built from 17 residues. Looked up from germline, CDR1 is SNHLY and CDR2 is FYNNEI. The junction had 19 bases not matched to a gene; V was cut back by 10 bases and J by 5 bases. In nucleotides, the CDR3 is TGTGCCAACTCCATGTCTGGCGGGGGGGAGATAGGAGATACGCAGTATTTT. It encodes CANSMSGGGEIGDTQYF.